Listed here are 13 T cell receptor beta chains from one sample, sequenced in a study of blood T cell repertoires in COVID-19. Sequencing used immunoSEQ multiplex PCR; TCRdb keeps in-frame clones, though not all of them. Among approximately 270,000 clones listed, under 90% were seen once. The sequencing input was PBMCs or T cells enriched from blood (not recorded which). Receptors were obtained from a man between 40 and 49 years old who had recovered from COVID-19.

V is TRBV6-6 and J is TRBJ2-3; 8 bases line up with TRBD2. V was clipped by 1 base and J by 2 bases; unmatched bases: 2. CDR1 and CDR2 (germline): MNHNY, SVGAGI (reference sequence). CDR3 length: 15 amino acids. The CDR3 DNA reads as TGTGCCAGCAGTTACTTACTAGCGGCCACAGATACGCAGTATTTT. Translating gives CASSYLLAATDTQYF.

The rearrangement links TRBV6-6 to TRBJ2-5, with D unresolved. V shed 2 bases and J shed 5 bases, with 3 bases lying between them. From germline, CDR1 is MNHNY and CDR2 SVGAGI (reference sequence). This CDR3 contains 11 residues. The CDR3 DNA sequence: TGTGCCAGCAGTTACCGGGAGACCCAGTACTTC. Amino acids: CASSYRETQYF.

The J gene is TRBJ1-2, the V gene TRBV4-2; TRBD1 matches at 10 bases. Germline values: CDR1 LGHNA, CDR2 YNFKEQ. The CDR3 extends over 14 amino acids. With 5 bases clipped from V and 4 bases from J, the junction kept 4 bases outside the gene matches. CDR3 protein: CASSGQGESYGYTF. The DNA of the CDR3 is TGTGCCAGCAGCGGACAGGGGGAATCCTATGGCTACACCTTC.

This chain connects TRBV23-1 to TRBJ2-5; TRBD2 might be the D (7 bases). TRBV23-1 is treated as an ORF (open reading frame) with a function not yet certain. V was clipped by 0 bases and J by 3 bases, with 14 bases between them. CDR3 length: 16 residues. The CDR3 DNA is TGCGCCAGCAGTCAATCACGTCAGGGGAGGGAAGAGACCCAGTACTTC. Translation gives CASSQSRQGREETQYF.

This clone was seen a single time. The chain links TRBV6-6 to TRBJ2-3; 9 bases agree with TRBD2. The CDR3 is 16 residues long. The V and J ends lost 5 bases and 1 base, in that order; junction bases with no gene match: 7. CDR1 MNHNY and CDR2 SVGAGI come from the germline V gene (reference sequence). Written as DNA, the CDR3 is TGTGCCAGCAGTACCAGTGAGCGGGGGGGCACAGATACGCAGTATTTT. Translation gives CASSTSERGGTDTQYF.

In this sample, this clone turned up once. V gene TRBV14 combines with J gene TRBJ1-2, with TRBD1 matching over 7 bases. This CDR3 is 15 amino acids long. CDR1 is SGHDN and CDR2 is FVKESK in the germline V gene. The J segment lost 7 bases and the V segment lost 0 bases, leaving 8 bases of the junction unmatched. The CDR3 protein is CASSQEITGVGGYTF. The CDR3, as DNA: TGTGCCAGCAGCCAAGAAATTACAGGGGTCGGTGGCTACACCTTC. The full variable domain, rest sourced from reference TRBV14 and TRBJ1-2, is EAGVTQFPSHSVIEKGQTVTLRCDPISGHDNLYWYRRVMGKEIKFLLHFVKESKQDESGMPNNRFLAERTGGTYSTLKVQPAELEDSGVYFCASSQEITGVGGYTFGSGTRLTVV.

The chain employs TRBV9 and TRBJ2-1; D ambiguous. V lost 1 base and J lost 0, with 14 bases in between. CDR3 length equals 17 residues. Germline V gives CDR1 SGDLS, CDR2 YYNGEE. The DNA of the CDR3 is TGTGCCAGCAGCGTAACCTCTCACTACCGCTCCTACAATGAGCAGTTCTTC. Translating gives CASSVTSHYRSYNEQFF.

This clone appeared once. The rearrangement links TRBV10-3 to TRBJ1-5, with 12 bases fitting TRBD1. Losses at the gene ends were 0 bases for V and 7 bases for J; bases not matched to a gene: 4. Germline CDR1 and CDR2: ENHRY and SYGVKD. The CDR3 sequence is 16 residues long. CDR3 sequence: CAISESGTGGGQPQHF. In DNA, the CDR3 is TGTGCCATCAGTGAGTCTGGGACAGGGGGCGGCCAGCCCCAGCATTTT.

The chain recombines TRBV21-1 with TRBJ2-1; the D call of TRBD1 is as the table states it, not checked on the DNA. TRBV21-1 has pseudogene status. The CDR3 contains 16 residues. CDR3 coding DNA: TGTGCCAGCAGCAAATATACAGGGGGCGCGTGTAATGAGCAGTTCTTC. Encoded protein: CASSKYTGGACNEQFF.

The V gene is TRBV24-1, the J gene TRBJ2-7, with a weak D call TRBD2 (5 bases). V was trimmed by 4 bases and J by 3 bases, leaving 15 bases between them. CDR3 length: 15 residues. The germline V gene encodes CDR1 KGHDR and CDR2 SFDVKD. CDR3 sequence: CATSDSGMPYYEQYF. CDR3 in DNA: TGTGCCACCAGTGACTCCGGGATGCCTTACTACGAGCAGTACTTC.

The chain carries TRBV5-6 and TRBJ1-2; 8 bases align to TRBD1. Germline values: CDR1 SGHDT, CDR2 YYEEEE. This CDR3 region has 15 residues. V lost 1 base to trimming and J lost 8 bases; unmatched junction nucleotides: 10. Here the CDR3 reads CASSLTEAGGGGYTF. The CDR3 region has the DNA TGTGCCAGCAGCTTGACTGAAGCAGGGGGCGGCGGCTACACCTTC.

CDR3 amino acids: CASSEWDSNTGELFF. The DNA for the CDR3 is TGTGCCAGCAGTGAATGGGACAGTAACACCGGGGAGCTGTTTTTT. The rearrangement links TRBV2 to TRBJ2-2; 7 bases fit TRBD1. The germline CDR1 and CDR2 sequences are SNHLY and FYNNEI. J gave up 2 bases and V 2 bases, and 2 bases lay outside the gene matches. The CDR3 has 15 residues.

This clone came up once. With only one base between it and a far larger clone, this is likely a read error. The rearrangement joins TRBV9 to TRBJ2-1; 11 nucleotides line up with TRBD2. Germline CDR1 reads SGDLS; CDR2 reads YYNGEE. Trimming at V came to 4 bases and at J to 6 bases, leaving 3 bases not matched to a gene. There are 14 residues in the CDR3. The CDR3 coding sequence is TGTGCCAGCAGCCCCACTAGCGGGAGCAATGAGCAGTTCTTC. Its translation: CASSPTSGSNEQFF.